This is a list of T cell receptor beta chains from one sample in a study of neurological immune-mediated disorders. In TCRdb, the 5' RACE reads were re-called with MiXCR into one record per CDR3 protein. The data contain 69,000 or so distinct CDR3 sequences, roughly 4.9% of them singletons. Specimen: PBMCs. The receptors stem from a woman between 70 and 85 years old with multiple sclerosis. The CDR3 runs from the conserved cysteine through the conserved F or W. Each record gives: V gene, clone size, D gene, J gene, CDR3 protein, CDR3 DNA. A D gene is named only where the DNA matches it firmly. The size field is filled for only some rows; it gives once, few, many or a size class.

TRBV5-1,few,TRBD2,TRBJ2-7,CASRPTSGSTYEQYF,TGCGCCAGCAGACCGACTAGCGGGTCTACCTACGAGCAGTACTTC
TRBV5-5,many,TRBD2,TRBJ2-1,CASSLGLKLAGGPLREQFF,TGTGCCAGCAGCTTGGGGTTAAAGCTAGCGGGAGGGCCTCTTCGGGAGCAGTTCTTC
TRBV7-2,many,TRBD1,TRBJ1-6,CASSLRQGGSPLHF,TGTGCCAGCAGCTTAAGACAGGGGGGTTCACCCCTCCACTTT
TRBV27,many,TRBD1,TRBJ2-1,CASSLGTGKVQFF,TGTGCCAGCAGTTTAGGGACAGGAAAAGTGCAGTTCTTC
TRBV12-3/TRBV12-4,many,TRBD2,TRBJ2-1,CASRTGTSRYNEQFF,TGTGCCAGCAGAACCGGGACTAGCAGGTACAATGAGCAGTTCTTC
TRBV6-5,NA,NA,TRBJ2-7,CASSYSTPRLGSYEQYF,TGTGCCAGCAGTTACTCTACCCCCCGGCTGGGCTCCTACGAGCAGTACTTC
TRBV5-1,many,NA,TRBJ1-5,CASSLGTVNQPQHF,TGCGCCAGCAGCTTGGGGACCGTTAATCAGCCCCAGCATTTT
TRBV20-1,many,NA,TRBJ1-5,CSAKTGFDNQPQHF,TGCAGTGCCAAGACAGGTTTTGACAATCAGCCCCAGCATTTT
TRBV20-1,many,NA,TRBJ2-1,CSARMGPLVEQFF,TGCAGTGCTAGAATGGGACCTCTAGTTGAGCAGTTCTTC
TRBV4-1,many,TRBD2,TRBJ2-2,CASSHPPPSGRNTGELFF,TGCGCCAGCAGCCATCCCCCCCCTAGCGGGAGGAACACCGGGGAGCTGTTTTTT
TRBV7-2,many,TRBD2,TRBJ2-3,CASSFGLAGSDTQYF,TGTGCCAGCAGCTTTGGACTAGCGGGTTCGGATACGCAGTATTTT
TRBV6-6,many,TRBD1,TRBJ1-1,CASSYTRGQGFTEAFF,TGTGCCAGCAGTTATACTAGGGGACAGGGATTCACTGAAGCTTTCTTT
TRBV7-9,few,NA,TRBJ1-4,CDSSRMGGELFF,TGTGACAGCAGCAGGATGGGAGGGGAACTGTTTTTT
TRBV20-1,many,TRBD2,TRBJ2-2,CSARELAGGAGELFF,TGCAGTGCTAGAGAACTAGCGGGAGGGGCCGGGGAGCTGTTTTTT
TRBV5-4,many,NA,TRBJ1-1,CASTPVKSLNTEAFF,TGTGCCAGCACCCCGGTAAAGAGCCTGAACACTGAAGCTTTCTTT
TRBV3-1,many,TRBD1,TRBJ1-1,CASSQEGDREAFF,TGTGCCAGCAGCCAAGAGGGGGACAGGGAAGCTTTCTTT
TRBV4-3,many,TRBD2,TRBJ2-7,CASSQDLAGGEQYF,TGCGCCAGCAGCCAAGATCTAGCGGGAGGCGAGCAGTACTTC
TRBV9,many,NA,TRBJ1-2,CASSPMEIVSNYGYTF,TGTGCCAGCAGCCCTATGGAGATAGTTAGTAACTATGGCTACACCTTC
TRBV7-2,many,TRBD2,TRBJ2-2,CASSLTPGLAGLRTGELFF,TGTGCCAGCAGCTTAACTCCGGGACTAGCGGGCCTGAGGACCGGGGAGCTGTTTTTT
TRBV9,many,NA,TRBJ1-1,CASSVGPPGSSSDTEAFF,TGTGCCAGCAGCGTAGGTCCCCCAGGGTCCTCATCGGACACTGAAGCTTTCTTT
TRBV5-5,many,NA,TRBJ2-7,CASSKSGHGTLSYEQYF,TGTGCCAGCAGCAAATCCGGACACGGGACCCTAAGTTACGAGCAGTACTTC
TRBV27,many,NA,TRBJ1-1,CASRAQSGEAFF,TGTGCCAGCAGGGCTCAGAGCGGTGAAGCTTTCTTT
TRBV6-5,many,TRBD2,TRBJ2-3,CASSRLAGRTDTQYF,TGTGCCAGCAGTAGACTAGCGGGCCGCACAGATACGCAGTATTTT
TRBV7-2,many,NA,TRBJ2-3,CASSLGFADTQYF,TGTGCCAGCAGCTTAGGGTTCGCAGATACGCAGTATTTT
TRBV7-7,many,NA,TRBJ2-2,CASSLAGPNTGELFF,TGTGCCAGCAGCTTAGCGGGACCGAACACCGGGGAGCTGTTTTTT
TRBV7-2,many,TRBD1,TRBJ1-5,CASSLYRGQANQPQHF,TGTGCCAGCAGCTTATACAGGGGGCAGGCGAATCAGCCCCAGCATTTT
TRBV5-6,many,TRBD2,TRBJ2-3,CASSSTSGSSTDTQYF,TGTGCCAGCAGTTCTACTAGCGGTTCTAGCACAGATACGCAGTATTTT
TRBV18,many,TRBD2,TRBJ2-7,CASSQGLAARYEQYF,TGTGCCAGCTCACAAGGACTAGCGGCCCGCTACGAGCAGTACTTC
TRBV18,few,TRBD1,TRBJ2-3,CASSRTGTGSTDTQYF,TGTGCCAGCTCACGAACCGGGACAGGGAGCACAGATACGCAGTATTTT
TRBV7-2,many,TRBD1,TRBJ1-2,CASSLERQGSGYTF,TGTGCCAGCAGCTTAGAGCGACAGGGTTCCGGCTACACCTTC
TRBV5-1,many,TRBD2,TRBJ2-1,CASSNSGRADHNEQFF,TGCGCCAGCAGCAATAGCGGGAGGGCCGACCACAATGAGCAGTTCTTC
TRBV6-5,many,TRBD2,TRBJ2-1,CASSTSGDEQFF,TGTGCCAGCAGTACTAGCGGGGATGAGCAGTTCTTC
TRBV6-2/TRBV6-3,many,TRBD1,TRBJ2-4,CASGRTGGKNIQYF,TGTGCCAGCGGGCGGACAGGGGGCAAAAACATTCAGTACTTC
TRBV7-2,many,TRBD1,TRBJ1-1,CASSSDRGEAFF,TGTGCCAGCAGCTCGGACAGGGGGGAGGCTTTCTTT
TRBV7-2,NA,TRBD2,TRBJ2-1,CASSPPGSGRYNEQFF,TGTGCCAGCAGCCCCCCGGGGAGCGGGAGATACAATGAGCAGTTCTTC
TRBV6-1,NA,NA,TRBJ1-5,CATSQNRGYNQPQHF,TGTGCCACCTCCCAGAACCGGGGGTACAATCAGCCCCAGCATTTT
TRBV7-2,many,NA,TRBJ2-7,CASSGFNLAPLSYEQYF,TGTGCCAGCAGCGGATTTAACTTAGCGCCCCTCTCCTACGAGCAGTACTTC
TRBV7-3,NA,NA,TRBJ2-1,CASSLTKERNEQFF,TGTGCAAGCAGCTTAACAAAAGAGCGGAATGAGCAGTTCTTC
TRBV24-1,many,NA,TRBJ2-5,CATSDPAKSETQYF,TGTGCCACCAGTGATCCCGCCAAATCAGAGACCCAGTACTTC
TRBV5-6,many,TRBD1,TRBJ1-4,CASSRNRGTNEKLFF,TGTGCCAGCAGTCGCAACAGGGGGACTAATGAAAAACTGTTTTTT
TRBV15,many,NA,TRBJ2-1,CATSPELTFLNYNEQFF,TGTGCCACCAGTCCAGAGCTGACTTTCCTAAACTACAATGAGCAGTTCTTC
TRBV5-1,many,TRBD1,TRBJ1-1,CASSGTAMNTEAFF,TGCGCCAGCAGCGGGACAGCTATGAACACTGAAGCTTTCTTT
TRBV7-9,many,NA,TRBJ2-3,CASSLFGAEPTDTQYF,TGTGCCAGCAGCTTATTTGGTGCGGAACCCACAGATACGCAGTATTTT
TRBV12-3/TRBV12-4,many,NA,TRBJ2-1,CASSLGYEQFF,TGTGCCAGCAGTTTAGGGTATGAGCAGTTCTTC
TRBV7-3,many,TRBD1,TRBJ1-1,CASSSRYRGTEAFF,TGTGCCAGCAGCTCCCGATACAGGGGCACTGAAGCTTTCTTT
TRBV3-1,NA,NA,TRBJ1-3,CASSPALYSGNTIYF,TGTGCCAGCAGCCCTGCACTATACTCTGGAAACACCATATATTTT
TRBV5-5,many,NA,TRBJ1-1,CASSLVWGRKDTEAFF,TGTGCCAGCAGCTTGGTTTGGGGGCGGAAGGACACTGAAGCTTTCTTT
TRBV7-2,many,NA,TRBJ2-4,CASSSRTGRIQYF,TGTGCCAGCAGCTCTAGGACTGGACGCATTCAGTACTTC
TRBV12-3/TRBV12-4,many,NA,TRBJ2-3,CASSPGRRPDTQYF,TGTGCCAGCAGTCCGGGACGACGGCCAGATACGCAGTATTTT
TRBV6-5,many,NA,TRBJ1-5,CASSLQEGNQPQHF,TGTGCCAGCAGTCTACAGGAAGGCAATCAGCCCCAGCATTTT
TRBV5-1,many,NA,TRBJ2-2,CASTGGSGNTGELFF,TGCGCCAGCACCGGGGGTAGCGGGAACACCGGGGAGCTGTTTTTT
TRBV7-9,many,TRBD1,TRBJ1-2,CASSWGQNYGYTF,TGTGCCAGCAGCTGGGGACAGAACTATGGCTACACCTTC
TRBV29-1,many,TRBD2,TRBJ2-3,CSVPGGADTQYF,TGCAGCGTTCCGGGAGGGGCCGATACGCAGTATTTT
TRBV4-1,many,NA,TRBJ2-7,CASSQAPGLAYEQYF,TGCGCCAGCAGCCAAGCTCCGGGACTCGCCTACGAGCAGTACTTC
TRBV12-3/TRBV12-4,many,NA,TRBJ2-5,CASSRTVQETQYF,TGTGCCAGCAGTCGGACAGTGCAAGAGACCCAGTACTTC
TRBV18,many,NA,TRBJ2-1,CASSVILAVGYNEQFF,TGTGCCAGCTCGGTAATCCTAGCCGTAGGGTACAATGAGCAGTTCTTC
TRBV16,NA,NA,TRBJ1-1,CASSSLGYTEAFF,TGTGCCAGCAGCTCCTTAGGGTACACTGAAGCTTTCTTT
TRBV6-2/TRBV6-3,many,TRBD2,TRBJ2-7,CASSYEAGGPYEQYF,TGTGCCAGCAGTTACGAGGCGGGAGGGCCCTACGAGCAGTACTTC
TRBV5-1,many,NA,TRBJ2-7,CASSLSPGDDEQYF,TGCGCCAGCAGCTTGAGTCCGGGGGACGACGAGCAGTACTTC